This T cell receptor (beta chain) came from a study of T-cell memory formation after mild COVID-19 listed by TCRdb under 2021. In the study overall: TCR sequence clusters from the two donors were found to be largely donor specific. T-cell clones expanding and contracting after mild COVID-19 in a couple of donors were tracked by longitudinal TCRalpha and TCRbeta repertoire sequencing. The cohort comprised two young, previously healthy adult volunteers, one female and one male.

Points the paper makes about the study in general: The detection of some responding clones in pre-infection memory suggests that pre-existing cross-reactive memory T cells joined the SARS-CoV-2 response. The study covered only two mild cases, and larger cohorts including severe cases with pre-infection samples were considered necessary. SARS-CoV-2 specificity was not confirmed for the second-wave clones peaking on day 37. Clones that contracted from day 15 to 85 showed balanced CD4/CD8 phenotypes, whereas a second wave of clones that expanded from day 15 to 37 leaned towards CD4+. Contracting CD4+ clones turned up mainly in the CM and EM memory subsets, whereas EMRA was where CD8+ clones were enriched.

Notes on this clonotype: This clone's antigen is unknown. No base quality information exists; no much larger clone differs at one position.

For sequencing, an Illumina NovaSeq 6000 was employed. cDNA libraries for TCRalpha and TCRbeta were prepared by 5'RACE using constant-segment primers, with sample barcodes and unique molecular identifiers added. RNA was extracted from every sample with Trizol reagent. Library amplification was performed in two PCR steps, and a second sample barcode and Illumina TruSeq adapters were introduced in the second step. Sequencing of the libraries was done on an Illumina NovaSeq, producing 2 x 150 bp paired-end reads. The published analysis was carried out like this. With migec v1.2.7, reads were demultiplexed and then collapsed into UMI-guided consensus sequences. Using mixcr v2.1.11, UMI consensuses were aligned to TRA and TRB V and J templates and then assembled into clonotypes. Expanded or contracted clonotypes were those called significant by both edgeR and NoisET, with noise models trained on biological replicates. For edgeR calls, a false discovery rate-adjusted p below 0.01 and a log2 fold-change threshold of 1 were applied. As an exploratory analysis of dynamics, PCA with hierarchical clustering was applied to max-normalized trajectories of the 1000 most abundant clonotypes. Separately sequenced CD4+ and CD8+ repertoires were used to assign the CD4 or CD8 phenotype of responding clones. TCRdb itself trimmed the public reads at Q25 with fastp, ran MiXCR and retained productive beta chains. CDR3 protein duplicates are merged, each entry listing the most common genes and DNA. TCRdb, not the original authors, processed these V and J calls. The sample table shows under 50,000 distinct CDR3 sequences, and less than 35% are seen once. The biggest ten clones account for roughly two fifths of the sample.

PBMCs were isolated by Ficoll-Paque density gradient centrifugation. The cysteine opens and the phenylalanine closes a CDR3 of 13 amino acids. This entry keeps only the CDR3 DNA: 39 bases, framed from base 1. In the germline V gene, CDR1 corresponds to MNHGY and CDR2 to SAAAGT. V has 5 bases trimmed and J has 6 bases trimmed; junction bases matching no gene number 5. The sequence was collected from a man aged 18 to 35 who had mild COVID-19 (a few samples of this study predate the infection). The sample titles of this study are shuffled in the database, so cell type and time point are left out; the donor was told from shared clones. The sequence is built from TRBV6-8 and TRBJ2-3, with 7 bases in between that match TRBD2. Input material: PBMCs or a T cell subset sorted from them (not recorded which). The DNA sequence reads TGTGCCAGCAGTGGACTAGTCCCTGATACGCAGTATTTT. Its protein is CASSGLVPDTQYF.